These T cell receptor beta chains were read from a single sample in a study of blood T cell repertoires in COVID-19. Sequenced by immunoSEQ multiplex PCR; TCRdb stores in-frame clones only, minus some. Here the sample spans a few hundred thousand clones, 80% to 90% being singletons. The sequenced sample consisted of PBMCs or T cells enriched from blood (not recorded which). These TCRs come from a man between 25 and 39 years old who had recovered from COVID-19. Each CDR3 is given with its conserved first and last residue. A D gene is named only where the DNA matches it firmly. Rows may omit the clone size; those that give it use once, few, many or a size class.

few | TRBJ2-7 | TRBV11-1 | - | CASSLGVGLYEQYF | TGTGCCAGCAGCTTAGGCGTGGGCCTGTACGAGCAGTACTTC
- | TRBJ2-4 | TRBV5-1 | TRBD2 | CASSQTGGAHWGKNIQYF | TGCGCCAGCAGCCAAACCGGGGGGGCCCACTGGGGCAAAAACATTCAGTACTTC
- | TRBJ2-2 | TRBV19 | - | CASSIDGQPTGELFF | TGTGCCAGTAGTATAGATGGGCAGCCCACCGGGGAGCTGTTTTTT
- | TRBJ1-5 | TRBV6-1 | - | CASSEPGRPREPQHF | TGTGCCAGCAGTGAACCAGGGCGCCCAAGGGAGCCCCAGCATTTT
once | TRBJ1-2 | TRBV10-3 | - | CAINQGNYGYTF | TGTGCCATCAATCAGGGAAACTATGGCTACACCTTC
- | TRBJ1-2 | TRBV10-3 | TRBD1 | CAISELGQNYGYTF | TGTGCCATCAGTGAGTTGGGACAGAACTATGGCTACACCTTC
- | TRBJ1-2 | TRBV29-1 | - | CSVRQTNYGYTF | TGCAGCGTCCGACAGACTAACTATGGCTACACCTTC
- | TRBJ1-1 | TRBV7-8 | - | CATFAIRGSLAILTEAFF | TGTGCCACCTTCGCGATCCGGGGTTCCCTCGCTATCTTGACTGAAGCTTTCTTT
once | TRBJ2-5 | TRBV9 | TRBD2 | CASSVLLAGGSETQYF | TGTGCCAGCAGCGTCCTACTAGCGGGGGGATCAGAGACCCAGTACTTC
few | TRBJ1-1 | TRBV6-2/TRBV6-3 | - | CASSYPGGANTEAFF | TGTGCCAGCAGTTACCCGGGGGGGGCGAACACTGAAGCTTTCTTT
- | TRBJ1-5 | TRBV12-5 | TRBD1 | CATLAGTGINQPQHF | TGTGCCACCCTTGCCGGGACAGGGATCAATCAGCCCCAGCATTTT
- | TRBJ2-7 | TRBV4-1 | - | CASSPLKLQGPGDEQYF | TGCGCCAGCAGCCCCTTAAAATTACAGGGACCAGGGGACGAGCAGTACTTC
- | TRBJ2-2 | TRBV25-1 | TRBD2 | CASSGTSGNTGELFF | TGTGCCAGCAGTGGGACTAGCGGTAACACCGGGGAGCTGTTTTTT
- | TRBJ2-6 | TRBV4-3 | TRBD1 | CASSQGVATGRLSGANVLTF | TGCGCCAGCAGCCAAGGGGTAGCGACAGGGCGCCTTTCTGGGGCCAACGTCCTGACTTTC
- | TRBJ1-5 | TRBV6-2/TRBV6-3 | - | CASSWEGDFRNQPQHF | TGTGCCAGCAGTTGGGAAGGGGATTTTCGGAATCAGCCCCAGCATTTT
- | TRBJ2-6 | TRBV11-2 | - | CASSLRVRVISGANVLTF | TGTGCCAGCAGCTTACGAGTCAGGGTAATCTCTGGGGCCAACGTCCTGACTTTC
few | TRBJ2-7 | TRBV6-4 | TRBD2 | CASSVTSGDTNEQYF | TGTGCCAGCAGTGTAACTAGCGGGGATACCAACGAGCAGTACTTC
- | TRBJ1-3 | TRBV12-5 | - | CASGPGSGNTIYF | TGTGCTAGTGGGCCAGGATCTGGAAACACCATATATTTT
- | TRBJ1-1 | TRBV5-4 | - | CASSVSGSYTEAFF | TGTGCCAGCAGCGTCTCGGGGTCGTACACTGAAGCTTTCTTT
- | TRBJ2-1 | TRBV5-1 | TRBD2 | CASSPSGRGSYNEQFF | TGCGCCAGCAGCCCCTCTGGGAGGGGATCCTACAATGAGCAGTTCTTC
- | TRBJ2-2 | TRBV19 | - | CASSKLAGTGTGELFF | TGTGCCAGTAGTAAATTGGCGGGGACCGGCACCGGGGAGCTGTTTTTT
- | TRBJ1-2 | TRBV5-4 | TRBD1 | CASSIPDRAYGYTF | TGTGCCAGCAGCATACCTGACAGGGCCTATGGCTACACCTTC